The 22 T cell receptor beta chains presented below share a single source sample, sequenced in a study of T cells in localized non-small cell lung cancer. Data came from immunoSEQ multiplex PCR; TCRdb stores just in-frame clones and leaves some out. This table has about 60,000 clones, 90% appearing once. Sample: peripheral blood, taken before any cancer treatment. These receptors all come from a woman aged 35-70 years with stage I lung adenocarcinoma.

The chain is built from TRBV6-5 and TRBJ2-5, with 11 positions matching TRBD1. The DNA end is more similar to TRBJ2-7, so the J call may be wrong. The V gene's germline CDR1 is MNHEY and CDR2 SVGAGI. This CDR3 spans 13 amino acids. CDR3 sequence reads: CASEGTGGYEQYF. For the CDR3, the DNA is TGTGCCAGCGAAGGGACAGGGGGTTACGAGCAGTACTTC.

J is TRBJ1-4 and V is TRBV7-2, with D hard to call. The CDR3 spans 14 residues. V was trimmed by 2 bases and J by 7 bases, leaving 11 bases between them. Germline lookup yields CDR1 SGHTA and CDR2 FQGNSA. Here the CDR3 DNA reads TGTGCCAGCAGCTTATTTTTTCGGAGTGAAAAACTGTTTTTT. This gives the protein CASSLFFRSEKLFF.

This clone was seen more than once but under ten times. The genes are TRBV7-3 and TRBJ2-1; D is undetermined. The CDR3 covers 15 residues. The germline V gene has CDR1 SGHTA and CDR2 FQGTGA. V lost 4 bases and J lost 0, with 10 bases in between. The CDR3 bases are TGTGCCAGCAGCTCCGGCGTGGTCTCCTACAATGAGCAGTTCTTC. Its translation is CASSSGVVSYNEQFF.

CDR3 in DNA: TGTGCCAGCGTCCCGGGACTAGCCAAATACAATGAGCAGTTCTTC. Amino acid sequence: CASVPGLAKYNEQFF. This chain uses TRBV2 with TRBJ2-1, with 9 bases lining up with TRBD2. Germline V gene sequence: CDR1 SNHLY, CDR2 FYNNEI. The CDR3 extends over 15 amino acids. Trimming removed 8 bases from V and 4 bases from J; junction bases left unmatched: 9.

The rearrangement joins TRBV7-2 to TRBJ1-5, with unresolved D. Germline values: CDR1 SGHTA, CDR2 FQGNSA. The length of the CDR3 is 13 residues. Trimming stripped 1 base from V and 6 bases from J, with 7 bases between. The CDR3 coding sequence is TGTGCCAGCAGCTTAGAGGACGGTCAGCCCCAGCATTTT. Translating it yields CASSLEDGQPQHF.

This chain joins TRBV10-3 and TRBJ1-1, with 7 bases matching TRBD1. Germline V gene lookup returns CDR1 ENHRY and CDR2 SYGVKD. V dropped 3 bases and J dropped 7; count of bases not matched to a gene: 2. The CDR3 spans 12 residues. CDR3 in amino acids: CAISDSGGEAFF. CDR3 bases: TGTGCCATCAGTGACTCAGGGGGTGAAGCTTTCTTT.

V and J are TRBV7-3 and TRBJ2-1; possibly TRBD1 for D (8 bases). The V gene's germline CDR1 is SGHTA and CDR2 FQGTGA. V was pared by 6 bases and J by 8 bases, with 17 bases between. The CDR3 runs 14 residues. The DNA for the CDR3 is TGTGCCAGCAGTTCGGGACAGGCGGGGGATGAGCAGTTCTTC. Translating it yields CASSSGQAGDEQFF.

CDR3 DNA: TGTGCCAGCAGCTTAGAGTACAGCTACCGCAATCAGCCCCAGCATTTT. It is translated as CASSLEYSYRNQPQHF. This rearrangement joins TRBV7-8 to TRBJ1-5; D uncertain. The CDR3 extends over 16 amino acids. Germline assignment: CDR1 SGHVS and CDR2 FQNEAQ. V shed 1 base and J shed 2 bases, with 12 bases lying between them.

This chain connects TRBV7-2 to TRBJ2-2, with TRBD1 identical over 9 bases. CDR3 length: 13 residues. V lost 8 bases to trimming and J lost 5 bases; unmatched junction nucleotides: 3. Germline V gene lookup returns CDR1 SGHTA and CDR2 FQGNSA. The CDR3 sequence: CASGDRGTGELFF. The CDR3 DNA sequence: TGTGCCAGCGGAGACAGGGGGACCGGGGAGCTGTTTTTT.

The rearrangement links TRBV5-6 to TRBJ1-6; perhaps TRBD1 as D (5 bases). Per germline, CDR1 SGHDT and CDR2 YYEEEE. V was pared by 2 bases and J by 9 bases, with 24 bases between. The CDR3 sequence is 18 residues long. Here the CDR3 reads CASSFLGQGLVGGSPLHF. The CDR3 bases are TGTGCCAGCAGCTTCCTTGGGCAGGGATTAGTTGGAGGTTCACCCCTCCACTTT.

The chain links TRBV5-1 to TRBJ2-7; TRBD2 aligns across 8 bases. The CDR3 sequence is 17 residues long. Losses at the gene ends were 1 base for V and 1 base for J; bases not matched to a gene: 10. Germline CDR1 and CDR2: SGHRS and YFSETQ. CDR3 amino acids: CASSLLSSGSISYEQYF. DNA of the CDR3: TGCGCCAGCAGCTTGTTATCCAGCGGGAGTATTTCCTACGAGCAGTACTTC.

In its sample, this clone was seen once. The chain combines TRBV10-2 with TRBJ2-7; TRBD2 matches at 8 bases. There are 14 residues in the CDR3. Germline V lookup: CDR1 WSHSY, CDR2 SAAADI. After removal of 10 bases from V and 6 bases from J, the junction contained 14 bases not matched to a gene. CDR3 in amino acids: CAIGGGSRSGEQYF. The CDR3 nucleotides read TGCGCCATCGGGGGGGGCAGCCGGTCGGGCGAGCAGTACTTC.

V usage is TRBV21-1 and J usage is TRBJ2-5; the table's D call of TRBD2 was not tested on the DNA. TRBV21-1 is a recognized pseudogene. The CDR3 contains 13 residues. This CDR3 reads CASTPLVQETQYF. CDR3 DNA sequence: TGTGCCAGCACCCCTCTCGTCCAAGAGACCCAGTACTTC.

A single count supports this clone. The chain has TRBV28 and TRBJ1-5, with no clear D. The CDR3 runs to 14 residues. Trimming took 3 bases from V and 1 from J, leaving 7 bases between them. Germline CDR1 is MDHEN and CDR2 is SYDVKM. As DNA, the CDR3 is TGTGCCAGCAGTTTTTTTCGAAGCAATCAGCCCCAGCATTTT. This translates into CASSFFRSNQPQHF.

The rearrangement joins TRBV29-1 to TRBJ2-7; a possible D gene is TRBD2 (5 bases). V was clipped by 1 base and J by 0 bases, with 10 bases between them. Germline V gene sequence: CDR1 SQVTM, CDR2 ANQGSEA. This CDR3 has 14 residues. CDR3 DNA: TGCAGCGTTGAAGCCCGGGGTAGCTCCTACGAGCAGTACTTC. Its protein is CSVEARGSSYEQYF.

This clone came up once. The chain recombines TRBV4-2 with TRBJ1-2, with D hard to call. The CDR3 loop spans 13 amino acids. CDR1 is LGHNA and CDR2 is YNFKEQ in the germline V gene. V dropped 0 bases and J dropped 4 bases, with 6 bases sitting between them. In DNA, the CDR3 is TGTGCCAGCAGCCAAGATATTAGCTATGGCTACACCTTC. Protein product: CASSQDISYGYTF.

V gene TRBV19 combines with J gene TRBJ1-1; D possibly corresponds to TRBD1 (5 bases). CDR1 is LNHDA and CDR2 is SQIVND in the germline V gene (reference sequence). The CDR3 is made up of 15 amino acids. V was cut by 3 bases and J by 0 bases, with 11 bases left in between. The CDR3 nucleotides read TGTGCCAGTAGTATGGGACCCGGGGTGAACACTGAAGCTTTCTTT. Protein: CASSMGPGVNTEAFF.

About this clone itself: This CDR3 is also generated by other DNA sequences in the sample. The CDR3 is CASSARDRGNTEAFF. CDR3 nucleotides: TGTGCCAGCAGCGCCCGGGACAGAGGAAACACTGAAGCTTTCTTT. The rearrangement uses TRBV9 and TRBJ1-1, with 7 bases matching TRBD1. Trimming cost V 3 bases and J 2 bases; bases outside gene matches: 7. This CDR3 contains 15 residues. CDR1 SGDLS and CDR2 YYNGEE come from the germline V gene.

This clone was seen once. The chain joins TRBV7-2 to TRBJ2-5; D might be TRBD1 (6 bases). V shed 5 bases and J shed 5 bases, with 15 bases lying between them. Germline assignment: CDR1 SGHTA and CDR2 FQGNSA. This CDR3 is built from 14 residues. In DNA, the CDR3 is TGTGCCAGCAGCCCCGGGGCAGGGGCGGAGACCCAGTACTTC. Its translation is CASSPGAGAETQYF.

The chain combines TRBV4-2 with TRBJ2-3, with 11 bases fitting TRBD2. CDR3 size: 16 residues. Germline assignment: CDR1 LGHNA and CDR2 YNFKEQ. V shed 3 bases and J 5 bases; nucleotides not matched to a gene: 7. CDR3 in DNA: TGTGCCAGCAGCCATTCGACTAGCGGGATGAGAGATACGCAGTATTTT. It yields the protein CASSHSTSGMRDTQYF.

J is TRBJ2-1 and V is TRBV9; D unresolved. V was clipped by 3 bases and J by 7 bases, with 8 bases between them. Germline values: CDR1 SGDLS, CDR2 YYNGEE. This CDR3 contains 12 residues. The DNA for the CDR3 is TGTGCCAGCAGCGCCAATGTAAATGAGCAGTTCTTC. Translation gives CASSANVNEQFF.

The V gene is TRBV5-6, the J gene TRBJ2-5; D might be TRBD1 (6 bases). Trimming shortened V by 3 bases and J by 2 bases, and 11 bases separated the two germline ends. CDR3 size: 14 residues. Per germline, CDR1 SGHDT and CDR2 YYEEEE. The CDR3 region has the DNA TGTGCCAGCAGCTCCGACAGGCTACAAGAGACCCAGTACTTC. Encoded protein: CASSSDRLQETQYF.